This T cell receptor beta chain appears in the sequencing data of a study of T cell repertoires in cytomegalovirus infection. A few counts support this clonotype. TCRdb called the reads again in MiXCR, with one record for every CDR3 protein. The table shows some 350,000 distinct CDR3 sequences, with about a sixth occurring only once. This TCR derives from a human donor in good health (CMV status not recorded). Some clones in this sample may be carry-over from other donors' samples. The sequenced material came from PBMCs.

The CDR3 loop reads CASSGTLDVDTIYF. DNA for the CDR3: TGTGCCAGCAGCGGAACACTAGATGTAGACACCATATATTTT. This sequence joins TRBV7-9 and TRBJ1-3; D remains unclear. This CDR3 has 14 residues. The V gene's germline CDR1 is SEHNR and CDR2 FQNEAQ (reference sequence). V was pared by 5 bases and J by 8 bases, with 16 bases between.